Listed here are 31 T cell receptor beta chains from one sample, sequenced in a study of identical twins (dated by TCRdb to the mid-2010s). The method behind the library was 5' RACE. The instrument was an Illumina HiSeq 2000. The public reads were run again by TCRdb, first through fastp at Q25 and then through MiXCR, and only productive beta chains were kept. Each entry is one CDR3 protein sequence, shown with its most common DNA and genes. The sample profile shows about 470,000 distinct CDR3 sequences; approximately 25% of them were found once. In total, the top ten clones hold about 3% of the sample. The sample also formed part of further work on T cells expressing NK-cell markers.

The sample was CD4+ T cells sorted from blood. All receptors derive from a woman between 18 and 30 years old in good health.

The chain has TRBV12-3 or TRBV12-4 and TRBJ2-3, with 8 bases aligning to TRBD1. Losses at the gene ends were 6 bases for V and 4 bases for J; bases not matched to a gene: 6. The CDR3 is 14 amino acids. CDR3 loop: CASSGQGSADTQYF. CDR3 nucleotide sequence: TGTGCCAGCAGCGGACAGGGTTCCGCAGATACGCAGTATTTT.

This clonotype was seen at least ten times. The chain recombines TRBV12-3 or TRBV12-4 with TRBJ1-6; D may be TRBD1 (5 bases). The V end was cut by 3 bases, the J end by 7 bases, with 13 bases between. The CDR3 consists of 15 residues. The CDR3 DNA sequence: TGTGCCAGCAGTTTCAGGCAGGGTCGGAATTCACCCCTCCACTTT. Its translation: CASSFRQGRNSPLHF.

The chain carries TRBV5-1 and TRBJ2-3; D unclear. Germline CDR1 and CDR2: SGHRS and YFSETQ. The CDR3 runs 16 residues. Trimming removed 0 bases at V and 4 bases at J, with 15 bases between. CDR3 sequence: CASSLGSHTPPDTQYF. The CDR3 DNA follows: TGCGCCAGCAGCTTGGGGTCTCACACCCCTCCAGATACGCAGTATTTT.

The genes are TRBV5-1 and TRBJ1-1, with D tentatively TRBD1 (5 bases). The CDR3 has 14 residues. V lost 3 bases and J 1 base, leaving 10 bases between the germline ends. From germline, CDR1 is SGHRS and CDR2 YFSETQ. The CDR3 DNA reads as TGCGCCAGCAGCTACAGGATAGAGAACACTGAAGCTTTCTTT. Protein: CASSYRIENTEAFF.

This sequence joins TRBV6-2 or TRBV6-3 and TRBJ2-7; TRBD2 might be the D (6 bases). Between the trimmed V and J ends, which lost 5 bases and 3 bases, there was a span of 14 bases. The CDR3 runs 14 residues. The germline V gene has CDR1 MNHEY and CDR2 SVGEGT. This CDR3 reads CASSPTGTYYEQYF. CDR3 nucleotides: TGTGCCAGCAGTCCCACCGGGACTTACTACGAGCAGTACTTC.

The CDR3 here is CASSLQGYYGYTF. The CDR3 DNA follows: TGTGCCAGCAGTCTACAGGGCTACTATGGCTACACCTTC. V gene TRBV9 combines with J gene TRBJ1-2; D is possibly TRBD1 (6 bases). CDR1 and CDR2 from the germline V gene are SGDLS and YYNGEE. V was clipped by 5 bases and J by 3 bases, with 11 bases between them. The CDR3 spans 13 residues.

This clonotype has ten or more counts. The junction shows a germline mismatch at one end, possibly a read error. The rearrangement links TRBV5-1 to TRBJ2-1; 9 bases fit TRBD2. The V gene's germline CDR1 is SGHRS and CDR2 YFSETQ. The CDR3 runs to 15 residues. CDR3 loop: CASSLTSGSYNEQFF. DNA for the CDR3: TGTGCCAGCAGCTTGACTAGCGGCTCCTACAATGAGCAGTTCTTC.

This chain links TRBV4-1 with TRBJ2-1; no clear D gene. The CDR3 length is 16 residues. Germline V gene lookup returns CDR1 MGHRA and CDR2 YSYEKL. V lost 1 base to trimming and J lost 5 bases, with 15 bases between them. The CDR3: CASSQVNLVAHNEQFF. The CDR3 DNA is TGCGCCAGCAGCCAAGTTAACCTAGTCGCGCACAATGAGCAGTTCTTC.

J is TRBJ2-5 and V is TRBV20-1; 8 bases align to TRBD2. J was trimmed by 5 bases and V by 1 base; bases with no gene match: 6. CDR3 size: 14 residues. Looked up from germline, CDR1 is DFQATT and CDR2 is SNEGSKA (reference sequence). The CDR3 sequence: CSARVGGGAETQYF. The CDR3 DNA reads TGCAGTGCTAGAGTCGGGGGGGGGGCTGAGACCCAGTACTTC.

The gene calls are TRBV12-3 or TRBV12-4 and TRBJ1-1; D may be TRBD1 (5 bases). With 3 bases removed from V and 4 bases from J, the gap between germline ends came to 9 bases. The CDR3 loop spans 13 amino acids. Here the CDR3 DNA reads TGTGCCAGCAGTTTGACAGACCCCACTGAAGCTTTCTTT. It specifies CASSLTDPTEAFF.

This chain uses TRBV5-1 with TRBJ2-5, with D perhaps matching TRBD2 (5 bases). The CDR3 contains 15 residues. Germline V gene lookup returns CDR1 SGHRS and CDR2 YFSETQ. Trimming removed 0 bases at V and 5 bases at J, with 14 bases between. The CDR3 is CASSLGGSQIETQYF. The CDR3 DNA reads as TGCGCCAGCAGCTTGGGAGGGAGCCAGATTGAGACCCAGTACTTC.

This clonotype was counted between two and nine times. The V call is TRBV12-3 or TRBV12-4, the J call TRBJ2-2, with D unresolved. The V end was cut by 4 bases, the J end by 3 bases, with 6 bases between. The CDR3 loop spans 13 amino acids. CDR3 sequence: CASSSLYTGELFF. CDR3 nucleotide sequence: TGTGCCAGCAGTTCACTATACACCGGGGAGCTGTTTTTT.

V is TRBV9 and J is TRBJ2-7; D remains ambiguous. Germline CDR1 and CDR2: SGDLS and YYNGEE. The V end was cut by 4 bases, the J end by 0 bases, with 17 bases between. The CDR3 is 16 residues long. CDR3 nucleotide sequence: TGTGCCAGCAGCCCACAGAGTGGGGTCTACTCCTACGAGCAGTACTTC. Amino acids: CASSPQSGVYSYEQYF.

The CDR3 spells CSVQAGFETQYF. CDR3 in DNA: TGCAGCGTCCAAGCGGGGTTTGAGACCCAGTACTTC. The chain combines TRBV29-1 with TRBJ2-5, with 7 bases that match TRBD2. V shed 6 bases, J shed 5 bases, and the junction held 6 bases outside the gene matches. CDR1 is SQVTM, CDR2 ANQGSEA, per germline. This CDR3 spans 12 amino acids.

The chain carries TRBV5-6 and TRBJ2-7; 8 bases are shared with TRBD2. With V trimmed by 1 base and J by 4 bases, 7 bases remained unmatched. Germline values: CDR1 SGHDT, CDR2 YYEEEE. CDR3 length: 15 amino acids. The CDR3: CASSLYGGGVYEQYF. CDR3 nucleotide sequence: TGTGCCAGCAGCTTGTACGGGGGGGGCGTATACGAGCAGTACTTC. Looking up the rest from reference TRBV5-6 and TRBJ2-7 gives the full variable domain: DAGVTQSPTHLIKTRGQQVTLRCSPKSGHDTVSWYQQALGQGPQFIFQYYEEEERQRGNFPDRFSGHQFPNYSSELNVNALLLGDSALYLCASSLYGGGVYEQYFGPGTRLTVT.

The chain has TRBV2 and TRBJ2-3, with D maybe TRBD1 (5 bases). Between the trimmed V and J ends, which lost 8 bases and 3 bases, there was a span of 15 bases. CDR3 length: 14 amino acids. Per the germline V gene, CDR1 is SNHLY and CDR2 is FYNNEI. Here the CDR3 reads CASLESAGTDTQYF. CDR3 bases: TGTGCCAGCCTTGAATCGGCAGGGACAGATACGCAGTATTTT. Using reference TRBV2 and TRBJ2-3 for the parts outside the CDR3, the full variable domain is EPEVTQTPSHQVTQMGQEVILRCVPISNHLYFYWYRQILGQKVEFLVSFYNNEISEKSEIFDDQFSVERPDGSNFTLKIRSTKLEDSAMYFCASLESAGTDTQYFGPGTRLTVL.

The table lists this clonotype with a few counts. The CDR3: CASSPMVSGDTDTQYF. The CDR3 DNA reads TGTGCCAGCAGCCCTATGGTTAGCGGGGATACAGATACGCAGTATTTT. The V gene is TRBV12-3 or TRBV12-4, the J gene TRBJ2-3, with 8 bases aligning to TRBD2. V lost 6 bases and J lost 3; bases outside the gene matches: 11. CDR3 size: 16 residues.

V usage is TRBV6-6 and J usage is TRBJ1-2; D remains unclear. The V gene lost 2 bases and the J gene lost 6 bases, with 1 base spanning the gap. This CDR3 contains 10 residues. The V gene's germline CDR1 is MNHNY and CDR2 SVGAGI (reference sequence). CDR3 sequence: CASSYDGYTF. CDR3 nucleotides: TGTGCCAGCAGTTACGATGGCTACACCTTC.

The chain combines TRBV9 with TRBJ2-7; a weak D match, TRBD2 (7 bases). The V end lost 6 bases, the J end lost 6 bases, and 19 bases lay between the germline ends. The CDR3 covers 14 residues. CDR1 is SGDLS, CDR2 YYNGEE, per germline. CDR3 region: CASTRTAGGAEQYF. The CDR3 nucleotides are TGTGCCAGCACTCGAACGGCTGGGGGGGCCGAGCAGTACTTC.

This clonotype was seen only a few times. The chain joins TRBV7-2 to TRBJ2-2, with D perhaps given as TRBD1 or TRBD2 (5 bases each). The CDR3 spans 15 residues. Between the trimmed V and J ends, which lost 1 base and 5 bases, there was a span of 11 bases. The germline V gene encodes CDR1 SGHTA and CDR2 FQGNSA. The CDR3 DNA is TGTGCCAGCAGCTTAGGAGCAGGGACGACCGGGGAGCTGTTTTTT. This gives the protein CASSLGAGTTGELFF.

The rearrangement joins TRBV20-1 to TRBJ2-7, with TRBD2 identical over 12 bases. The germline CDR1 and CDR2 sequences are DFQATT and SNEGSKA (reference sequence). Trimming at V came to 6 bases and at J to 6 bases, leaving 12 bases not matched to a gene. The length of the CDR3 is 15 residues. The CDR3 DNA follows: TGCAGTGCCCTACCATCTACTAGCGGGAGGCGCGAGCAGTACTTC. It is translated as CSALPSTSGRREQYF.

V usage is TRBV5-1 and J usage is TRBJ2-1, with 8 bases identical to TRBD2. The ends lost 5 bases at V and 5 bases at J; junction bases unmatched: 3. From germline, CDR1 is SGHRS and CDR2 YFSETQ. This CDR3 comprises 13 residues. CDR3 amino acids: CASRLAVDNEQFF. In DNA, the CDR3 is TGCGCCAGCAGACTAGCGGTAGACAATGAGCAGTTCTTC.

A few counts support this clonotype. The chain uses TRBV20-1 and TRBJ1-5; D gene ambiguous. Trimming took off 4 bases at V and 0 bases at J, with 13 bases between the two ends. Germline CDR1 is DFQATT and CDR2 is SNEGSKA (reference sequence). The CDR3 consists of 15 residues. The CDR3: CSATPGSFSNQPQHF. The CDR3, as DNA: TGCAGTGCTACACCGGGAAGTTTTAGCAATCAGCCCCAGCATTTT.

This clonotype was detected only a few times. The rearrangement joins TRBV5-1 to TRBJ2-3, with D possibly TRBD2 on 6 matching bases. CDR1 is SGHRS and CDR2 is YFSETQ in the germline V gene. CDR3 length: 15 amino acids. The ends were cut back, 0 bases at V and 3 bases at J, with 11 bases in the middle. The CDR3 DNA sequence: TGCGCCAGCAGCTTGGGGGCGGGGAAAACAGATACGCAGTATTTT. The encoded protein is CASSLGAGKTDTQYF.

The gene calls are TRBV11-2 and TRBJ2-3; no definite D call. CDR3 length: 19 amino acids. Trimming pared 2 bases from V and 2 bases from J, leaving 23 bases between. Per the germline V gene, CDR1 is SGHAT and CDR2 is FQNNGV. DNA of the CDR3: TGTGCCAGCAGCTTAAGTCTAGGAATTCCGAGACGCCCCACAGATACGCAGTATTTT. It encodes CASSLSLGIPRRPTDTQYF.

For the CDR3, the DNA is TGTGCCAGCAGCGTCAGGGCGTCGGTAGTCCACGAGCAGTACTTC. Translation: CASSVRASVVHEQYF. The chain recombines TRBV7-9 with TRBJ2-7; D perhaps matches TRBD1 (5 bases). This CDR3 has 15 amino acids. The ends were cut back, 5 bases at V and 5 bases at J, with 19 bases in the middle. Germline V gives CDR1 SEHNR, CDR2 FQNEAQ (reference sequence).

The rearrangement links TRBV12-3 or TRBV12-4 to TRBJ2-1, with TRBD1 matching over 8 bases. Trimming took 6 bases from V and 12 from J; bases not matched to a gene: 7. The CDR3 spans 12 residues. The CDR3 is CASSRQGMGQFF. DNA of the CDR3: TGTGCCAGCAGCCGACAGGGGATGGGGCAGTTCTTC.

This clonotype was detected only a few times. The chain combines TRBV5-1 with TRBJ1-3; D call uncertain. Germline CDR1 reads SGHRS; CDR2 reads YFSETQ. The V gene lost 1 base and the J gene lost 10 bases, with 12 bases spanning the gap. This CDR3 contains 13 residues. The CDR3 reads CASSLFDAKTIYF. The DNA of the CDR3 is TGCGCCAGCAGCTTGTTTGATGCCAAAACCATATATTTT.

The chain is built from TRBV7-8 and TRBJ2-1; 7 positions agree with TRBD2. Germline assignment: CDR1 SGHVS and CDR2 FQNEAQ. The CDR3 is 13 amino acids. V was pared by 5 bases and J by 4 bases, with 2 bases of the junction left unmatched. The CDR3 DNA reads as TGTGCCAGCAGCGGCGGGAGATACAATGAGCAGTTCTTC. Translation: CASSGGRYNEQFF.

In its sample, this clonotype was seen a few times. Germline is not matched at one junction end, which may reflect a read error. The chain carries TRBV6-2 or TRBV6-3 and TRBJ2-2; tentative D call: TRBD2 (6 bases). The CDR3 contains 15 residues. Per the germline V gene, CDR1 is MNHEY and CDR2 is SVGEGT. The CDR3 DNA is TGTGCCACCAGTGGACGGGGGTCGGACACCGGGGAGCTGTTTTTT. Translating it yields CATSGRGSDTGELFF.

The rearrangement joins TRBV18 to TRBJ2-5; D gene ambiguous. The germline V gene has CDR1 KGHSH and CDR2 LQKENI. The CDR3 length is 13 residues. V dropped 4 bases and J dropped 5 bases, with 11 bases sitting between them. DNA for the CDR3: TGTGCCAGCTCACAAGACTTTATGGAGACCCAGTACTTC. Translating it yields CASSQDFMETQYF.